The clone carrying this T cell receptor (beta chain) was counted a few times. V was clipped by 2 bases and J by 6 bases, with 13 bases between them. The V gene's germline CDR1 is MNHEY and CDR2 SVGAGI. The CDR3 spans 15 residues. TCRdb re-called the 5' RACE reads with MiXCR, one entry per CDR3 protein. The table has 200,000 to 250,000 distinct CDR3 sequences, approximately 7.3% seen once. The record originates from a study of identical twins. These sequences were also reported in another study, on yellow fever vaccine responses in identical twins. That investigation notes: Twins' vaccine T cell response reportedly seemed partly convergent, partly personalized.

The V gene is TRBV6-5, the J gene TRBJ2-2, with D possibly TRBD1 on 5 matching bases. The receptor comes from a woman aged 18-29 years in good health. Sequencing input: CD8+ T cells sorted from blood. The CDR3 bases are TGTGCCAGCAGTTACGGGGCAGGGTCCGCCGGGGAGCTGTTTTTT. This encodes CASSYGAGSAGELFF.